The rows below give T cell receptor beta chains drawn from one sample of a study of regulatory T cells in long-lasting Graves disease. TCRdb itself ran the multiplex PCR reads through MiXCR, one entry per CDR3 protein. Of hundreds of thousands of distinct CDR3 sequences detected, about 11% appear once; the ten largest clones hold around 10%. The same sample was also used in a study of T cells in Graves' hyperthyroidism and ophthalmopathy.

Here the sequenced sample was peripheral blood mononuclear cells (PBMCs), taken at new diagnosis, from a patient treated with antithyroid drugs. The receptor set was obtained from a woman in her 30s with Graves disease. CDR3s include the opening cysteine and the closing phenylalanine or tryptophan. A D gene is named only where the DNA matches it firmly. Clone size is not always given. Where it is, it says once, few, many or a class for expanded clones.

>NA|NA|TRBV18|TRBJ1-5
CASSPPHGQPQHF
>TRBD1|NA|TRBV30|TRBJ2-7
CAWSGQGAPGRYEQYF
>NA|many|TRBV7-9|TRBJ1-4
CASSPGALSEKLFF
>TRBD2|many|TRBV7-6|TRBJ2-1
CASSFLAGYVPNEQFF
>NA|many|TRBV7-2|TRBJ2-3
CASSRGRGTDTQYF
>NA|few|TRBV27|TRBJ2-1
CASRRRAGSYNEQFF
>NA|NA|TRBV6-2/TRBV6-3|TRBJ2-1
CASSYEWEASNEQFF
>NA|many|TRBV5-1|TRBJ1-4
CASSLDRSTNVLFF
>TRBD2|NA|TRBV12-3/TRBV12-4|TRBJ2-1
CASSAQRLAGVSSYNEQFF
>NA|many|TRBV5-1|TRBJ2-3
CASSLVGTGPTDTQYF
>NA|many|TRBV27|TRBJ1-2
CASSWDKGGFFTF
>NA|many|TRBV28|TRBJ1-6
CASTTLGRGNSPLHF
>NA|NA|TRBV14|TRBJ2-5
CASSQDLLAETPYF
>NA|few|TRBV19|TRBJ1-5
CASSILGVSNQPQHF
>NA|many|TRBV7-2|TRBJ1-2
CASSLNLSGDGYTF
>NA|many|TRBV30|TRBJ2-7
CAWSTQYF
>NA|NA|TRBV20-1|TRBJ2-1
CSARDIARPNNEQSF
>NA|NA|TRBV14|TRBJ2-1
CASSQDRVVNEQFF
>NA|NA|TRBV4-1|TRBJ1-1
CASSLWTRNTEAFF
>NA|many|TRBV20-1|TRBJ2-1
CSARPAGPNEQFF
>NA|many|TRBV18|TRBJ2-1
CASSPNQDSTDEQFF
>NA|many|TRBV12-3/TRBV12-4|TRBJ2-7
CASSLGVSSYEQYF
>NA|NA|TRBV7-6|TRBJ1-3
CASSSHGAANSGNTIYF
>NA|few|TRBV4-3|TRBJ1-5
CASSQTVDNQPQHF
>TRBD2|NA|TRBV9|TRBJ2-1
CASSVSGTVKEQFF
>NA|NA|TRBV30|TRBJ2-7
CAWAEGTYEQYF
>NA|NA|TRBV4-1|TRBJ1-1
CASSQAQLGANTEAFF
>NA|many|TRBV4-1|TRBJ2-5
CASSHSAVEETQYF
>NA|many|TRBV11-2|TRBJ2-1
CASSSWGDNEQFF
>NA|few|TRBV18|TRBJ1-1
CASSPEAMNTEAFF
>TRBD2|few|TRBV6-2/TRBV6-3|TRBJ2-7
CASSLAVVSYEQYF
>TRBD1|many|TRBV19|TRBJ2-3
CATSGQGSTDTQYF
>TRBD2|many|TRBV2|TRBJ2-1
CASSLRTGTSGRNEQFF
>NA|few|TRBV20-1|TRBJ2-1
CSAREISPGEWSYNEQFF
>NA|many|TRBV18|TRBJ1-1
CASSPSGHLNTEAFF
>NA|many|TRBV2|TRBJ2-7
CASGMDGYEQYF
>NA|many|TRBV25-1|TRBJ2-5
CASSESVGRETQYF
>TRBD1|many|TRBV27|TRBJ1-1
CASSPGQGGTEAFF
>NA|many|TRBV27|TRBJ2-3
CASSISRTTDTQYF
>NA|NA|TRBV18|TRBJ2-7
CASSPPTVRGSGYEQYF
>NA|NA|TRBV28|TRBJ1-2
CASSLSPSNYGYTF
>NA|few|TRBV10-3|TRBJ2-7
CAIRDPVLAPYEQYF
>NA|many|TRBV5-6|TRBJ1-1
CASTQVGNTEAFF
>NA|many|TRBV10-3|TRBJ2-5
CAIRGQEQETQYF
>NA|few|TRBV7-9|TRBJ1-1
CASSLGQTGLNTGAFF